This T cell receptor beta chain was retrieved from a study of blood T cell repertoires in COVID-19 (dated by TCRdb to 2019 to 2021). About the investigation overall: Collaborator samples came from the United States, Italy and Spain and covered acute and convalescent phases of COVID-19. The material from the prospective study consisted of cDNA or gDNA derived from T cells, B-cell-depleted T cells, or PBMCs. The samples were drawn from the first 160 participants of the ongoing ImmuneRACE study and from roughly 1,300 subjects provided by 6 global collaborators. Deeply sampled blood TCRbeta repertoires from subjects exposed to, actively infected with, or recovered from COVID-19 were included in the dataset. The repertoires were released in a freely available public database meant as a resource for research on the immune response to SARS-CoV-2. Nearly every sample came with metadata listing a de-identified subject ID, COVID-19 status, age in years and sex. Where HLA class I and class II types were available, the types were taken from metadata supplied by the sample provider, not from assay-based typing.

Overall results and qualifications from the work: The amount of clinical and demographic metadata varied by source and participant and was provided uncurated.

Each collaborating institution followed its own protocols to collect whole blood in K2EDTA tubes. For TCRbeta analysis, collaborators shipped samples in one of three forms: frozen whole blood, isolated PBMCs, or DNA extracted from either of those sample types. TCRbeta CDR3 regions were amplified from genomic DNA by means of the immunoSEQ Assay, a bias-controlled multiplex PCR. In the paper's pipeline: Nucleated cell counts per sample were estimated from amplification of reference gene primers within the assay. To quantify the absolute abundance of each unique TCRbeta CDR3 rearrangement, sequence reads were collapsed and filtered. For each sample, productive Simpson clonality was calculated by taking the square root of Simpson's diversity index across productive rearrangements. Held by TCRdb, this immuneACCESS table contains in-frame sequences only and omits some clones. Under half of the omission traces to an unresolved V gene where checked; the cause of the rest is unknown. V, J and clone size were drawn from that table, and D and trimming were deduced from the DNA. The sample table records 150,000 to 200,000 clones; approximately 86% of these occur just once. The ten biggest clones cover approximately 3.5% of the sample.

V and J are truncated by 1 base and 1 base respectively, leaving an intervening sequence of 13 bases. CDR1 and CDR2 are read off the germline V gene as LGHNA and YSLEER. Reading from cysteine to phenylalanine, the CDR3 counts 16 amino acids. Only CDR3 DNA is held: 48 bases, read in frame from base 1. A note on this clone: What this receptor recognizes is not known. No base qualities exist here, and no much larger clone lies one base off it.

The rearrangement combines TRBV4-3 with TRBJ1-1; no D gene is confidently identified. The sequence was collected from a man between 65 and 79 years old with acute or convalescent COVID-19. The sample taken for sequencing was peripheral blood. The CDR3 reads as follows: CASSQVVSGSNTEAFF. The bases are TGCGCCAGCAGCCAAGTGGTTTCAGGTTCGAACACTGAAGCTTTCTTT.